These 22 T cell receptor beta chains were all obtained from the same sample, sequenced in a study of glioma-infiltrating T cells after dendritic cell vaccination. Time point meaning: after dendritic cell vaccination, including at tumor progression/relapse. Sequenced by immunoSEQ multiplex PCR; TCRdb stores in-frame clones only, minus some. The sample lists roughly 100,000 clones, roughly four fifths occurring once. The sequencing here drew on blood, taken after dendritic cell vaccination. The origin of the receptors is a human donor with glioblastoma.

This clone was observed a handful of times. V is TRBV5-4 and J is TRBJ2-7; perhaps TRBD2 as D (6 bases). Between the trimmed V and J ends, which lost 2 bases and 2 bases, there was a span of 14 bases. The CDR3 is 15 amino acids. Germline CDR1 and CDR2: SGHNT and YYREEE (reference sequence). CDR3 protein: CASSFGGEATYEQYF. The CDR3 nucleotides are TGTGCCAGCAGCTTCGGGGGAGAAGCAACCTACGAGCAGTACTTC.

The rearrangement links TRBV11-3 to TRBJ2-1, with TRBD2 as a possible D gene (6 bases). V was shortened by 5 bases and J by 0 bases, with 8 bases between the two germline ends. The CDR3 sequence is 14 residues long. CDR1 SGHNT and CDR2 YENEEA come from the germline V gene. CDR3 in amino acids: CASSRGSSYNEQFF. The CDR3 bases are TGTGCCAGCAGCCGGGGGAGCTCCTACAATGAGCAGTTCTTC.

This rearrangement joins TRBV2 to TRBJ2-1; D unresolved. This CDR3 has 13 residues. Trimming removed 5 bases at V and 1 base at J, with 6 bases between. Germline V lookup: CDR1 SNHLY, CDR2 FYNNEI. DNA for the CDR3: TGTGCCAGCAGTCTTTTTTCCTACAATGAGCAGTTCTTC. It translates to CASSLFSYNEQFF.

This rearrangement joins TRBV5-1 to TRBJ2-3, with 7 bases matching TRBD2. Trimming cost V 2 bases and J 0 bases; bases outside gene matches: 6. The V gene's germline CDR1 is SGHRS and CDR2 YFSETQ. The CDR3 contains 16 residues. The CDR3 coding sequence is TGCGCCAGCAGCTTCAGCGGGGACCCTAGCACAGATACGCAGTATTTT. Amino acids: CASSFSGDPSTDTQYF.

The genes are TRBV6-5 and TRBJ1-2; D unresolved. The V and J ends lost 7 bases and 6 bases respectively, with 12 bases between them. Germline V gene data show CDR1 as MNHEY and CDR2 as SVGAGI. CDR3 length: 12 amino acids. CDR3 region: CASTDLGDGYTF. CDR3 bases: TGTGCCAGCACCGACCTGGGAGATGGCTACACCTTC.

The chain recombines TRBV2 with TRBJ1-5; 7 bases fit TRBD1. J was trimmed by 0 bases and V by 6 bases; bases with no gene match: 8. The CDR3 extends over 16 amino acids. Germline CDR1 and CDR2: SNHLY and FYNNEI. The CDR3 is CASRQGLGDSNQPQHF. In nucleotides, the CDR3 is TGTGCCAGCAGACAGGGGCTTGGAGATAGCAATCAGCCCCAGCATTTT.

J is TRBJ1-2 and V is TRBV29-1; no clear D. CDR1 and CDR2 (germline): SQVTM, ANQGSEA. The CDR3 covers 11 residues. Trimming removed 7 bases at V and 4 bases at J, with 10 bases between. The CDR3 nucleotides read TGCAGCGCCCTAGACCCCTATGGCTACACCTTC. The encoded protein is CSALDPYGYTF.

CDR3 amino acids: CASSPARDRGEKLFF. The DNA for the CDR3 is TGTGCCAGCTCACCGGCCCGAGACAGGGGTGAAAAACTGTTTTTT. The chain couples TRBV18 to TRBJ1-4; the match to TRBD1 covers 8 bases. Trimming at V came to 3 bases and at J to 7 bases, leaving 7 bases not matched to a gene. This CDR3 has 15 residues. Germline lookup yields CDR1 KGHSH and CDR2 LQKENI.

The chain joins TRBV5-1 to TRBJ1-1; D ambiguous. V lost 4 bases and J 0 bases, leaving 7 bases between the germline ends. This CDR3 is 13 amino acids long. Germline CDR1 and CDR2: SGHRS and YFSETQ. The DNA for the CDR3 is TGCGCCAGCAGCAGCGGGTTGAACACTGAAGCTTTCTTT. Protein: CASSSGLNTEAFF. The variable domain in full, completed from reference TRBV5-1 and TRBJ1-1, reads KAGVTQTPRYLIKTRGQQVTLSCSPISGHRSVSWYQQTPGQGLQFLFEYFSETQRNKGNFPGRFSGRQFSNSRSEMNVSTLELGDSALYLCASSSGLNTEAFFGQGTRLTVV.

The table lists this clone with a few counts. The V gene is TRBV19, the J gene TRBJ1-1; the match to TRBD1 covers 8 bases. Germline trimming cut 6 bases from V and 4 bases from J; bases unmatched to any gene: 7. The CDR3 loop spans 14 amino acids. The germline gives CDR1 LNHDA, CDR2 SQIVND (reference sequence). This CDR3 is CASSRTGLSTEAFF. CDR3 nucleotides: TGTGCCAGTAGCCGGACAGGGCTCTCCACTGAAGCTTTCTTT.

This clone turned up a few times. The CDR3 is CASSTDRGAEQYF. The CDR3, as DNA: TGTGCCAGTAGTACCGACAGGGGGGCCGAGCAGTACTTC. V and J are TRBV19 and TRBJ2-7, with 9 bases identical to TRBD1. V shed 4 bases, J shed 6 bases, and the junction held 4 bases outside the gene matches. Germline V CDR1 and CDR2: LNHDA, SQIVND (reference sequence). The CDR3 loop spans 13 amino acids.

The table lists this clone with a count of one. This chain joins TRBV4-2 and TRBJ1-3, with D tentatively TRBD1 (5 bases). The V gene's germline CDR1 is LGHNA and CDR2 YNFKEQ. Trimming removed 2 bases from V and 0 bases from J, with 14 bases in between. The CDR3 totals 17 residues. Here the CDR3 DNA reads TGTGCCAGCAGCCAACCTAGAACAGGCGACTCTGGAAACACCATATATTTT. Amino acid sequence: CASSQPRTGDSGNTIYF.

The chain recombines TRBV7-3 with TRBJ1-2; 10 bases match TRBD1. J gave up 5 bases and V 5 bases, and 8 bases lay outside the gene matches. The CDR3 runs 15 residues. Germline V CDR1 and CDR2: SGHTA, FQGTGA. CDR3 sequence: CASSPSTGGGYGYTF. CDR3 bases: TGTGCCAGCAGCCCCTCGACAGGGGGCGGGTATGGCTACACCTTC.

This chain joins TRBV5-1 and TRBJ1-2, with D possibly TRBD1 on 5 matching bases. The CDR3 has 15 residues. Germline lookup yields CDR1 SGHRS and CDR2 YFSETQ. Trimming removed 0 bases at V and 5 bases at J, with 14 bases between. This CDR3 is CASSLGVIGDYGYTF. For the CDR3, the DNA is TGCGCCAGCAGCTTGGGAGTGATAGGGGATTATGGCTACACCTTC.

This chain joins TRBV7-9 and TRBJ1-1, with TRBD1 matching over 8 bases. In germline, CDR1 is SEHNR, CDR2 FQNEAQ (reference sequence). V trimming: 3 bases; J trimming: 3 bases; junction bases outside the gene matches: 3. The CDR3 covers 14 residues. CDR3 amino acids: CASSLTGVDTEAFF. CDR3 DNA sequence: TGTGCCAGCAGCTTGACAGGGGTCGACACTGAAGCTTTCTTT.

The gene calls are TRBV5-4 and TRBJ1-4; 9 bases are a match to TRBD1. Per germline, CDR1 SGHNT and CDR2 YYREEE (reference sequence). The CDR3 runs to 15 residues. J gave up 3 bases and V 2 bases, and 2 bases lay outside the gene matches. CDR3 protein: CASSFRTGANEKLFF. CDR3 DNA: TGTGCCAGCAGCTTCCGGACAGGGGCTAATGAAAAACTGTTTTTT.

J is TRBJ2-5 and V is TRBV6-5, with a tentative D call TRBD1 (5 bases). CDR1 and CDR2 from the germline V gene are MNHEY and SVGAGI. V lost 0 bases and J 2 bases, leaving 7 bases between the germline ends. The CDR3 runs to 14 residues. For the CDR3, the DNA is TGTGCCAGCAGTTACTCCCCAGGGCAAGAGACCCAGTACTTC. As protein: CASSYSPGQETQYF.

The chain couples TRBV5-1 to TRBJ2-5; 10 nucleotides align to TRBD2. CDR3 length: 15 residues. Germline CDR1 and CDR2: SGHRS and YFSETQ. Unmatched junction bases numbered 4, after V lost 2 bases and J lost 3 bases. The CDR3 DNA follows: TGCGCCAGCAGCTTAAGCGGACTAGCGGAAGAGACCCAGTACTTC. Protein: CASSLSGLAEETQYF.

The J gene is TRBJ2-7, the V gene TRBV7-9; TRBD1 matches at 7 bases. Trimming removed 1 base from V and 5 bases from J; junction bases left unmatched: 5. This CDR3 spans 14 amino acids. The germline CDR1 and CDR2 sequences are SEHNR and FQNEAQ (reference sequence). This chain's CDR3 is CASSLDRGEDEQYF. The CDR3 coding sequence is TGTGCCAGCAGCTTAGACAGGGGAGAGGACGAGCAGTACTTC.

CDR3 coding DNA: TGTGCCAGCAGTTGGGGACTAGCGGGGTTGGATGAGCAGTTCTTC. Translated: CASSWGLAGLDEQFF. This sequence joins TRBV2 and TRBJ2-1; 13 bases are shared with TRBD2. The ends lost 5 bases at V and 8 bases at J; junction bases unmatched: 6. The V gene's germline CDR1 is SNHLY and CDR2 FYNNEI. The CDR3 is 15 residues long.

For this clone: The same CDR3 also results from other DNA sequences found in this sample. The J gene is TRBJ1-1, the V gene TRBV7-3; 7 bases map to TRBD1. The CDR3 is 13 amino acids. Germline assignment: CDR1 SGHTA and CDR2 FQGTGA. V dropped 4 bases and J dropped 5; count of bases not matched to a gene: 4. The CDR3 DNA reads as TGTGCCAGCAGCTCTCGACAGGGAACTGAAGCTTTCTTT. This gives the protein CASSSRQGTEAFF.

This chain links TRBV7-8 with TRBJ1-4; 9 bases agree with TRBD1. Looked up from germline, CDR1 is SGHVS and CDR2 is FQNEAQ. V lost 7 bases to trimming and J lost 5 bases; unmatched junction nucleotides: 5. The CDR3 runs 14 residues. The chain's CDR3 is CASKQDRGNEKLFF. DNA of the CDR3: TGTGCCAGCAAACAGGACAGGGGAAATGAAAAACTGTTTTTT.